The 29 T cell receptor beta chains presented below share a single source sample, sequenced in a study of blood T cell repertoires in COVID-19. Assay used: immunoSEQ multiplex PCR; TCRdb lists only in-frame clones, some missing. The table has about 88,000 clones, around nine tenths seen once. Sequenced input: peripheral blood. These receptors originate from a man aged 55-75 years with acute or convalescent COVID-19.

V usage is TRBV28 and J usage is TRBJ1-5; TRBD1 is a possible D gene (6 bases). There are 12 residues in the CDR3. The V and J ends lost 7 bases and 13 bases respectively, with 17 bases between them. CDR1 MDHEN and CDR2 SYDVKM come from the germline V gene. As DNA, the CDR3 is TGTGCCAGCACCTTGGGGGAGGGGGGACAGCATTTT. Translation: CASTLGEGGQHF.

The DNA for the CDR3 is TGTGCCAGCAGCTTAACTCTGAGTAGCGCCTACAATGAGCAGTTCTTC. Amino acid sequence: CASSLTLSSAYNEQFF. This rearrangement joins TRBV7-3 to TRBJ2-1, with D maybe TRBD2 (5 bases). The V and J ends lost 0 bases and 2 bases respectively, with 11 bases between them. This CDR3 is 16 amino acids long. The germline gives CDR1 SGHTA, CDR2 FQGTGA.

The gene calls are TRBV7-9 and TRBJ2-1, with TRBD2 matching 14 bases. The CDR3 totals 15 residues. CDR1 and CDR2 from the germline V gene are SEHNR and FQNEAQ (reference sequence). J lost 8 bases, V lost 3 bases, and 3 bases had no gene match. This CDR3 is CASSLTSGRVYEQFF. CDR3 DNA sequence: TGTGCCAGCAGCTTGACTAGCGGGAGGGTGTATGAGCAGTTCTTC.

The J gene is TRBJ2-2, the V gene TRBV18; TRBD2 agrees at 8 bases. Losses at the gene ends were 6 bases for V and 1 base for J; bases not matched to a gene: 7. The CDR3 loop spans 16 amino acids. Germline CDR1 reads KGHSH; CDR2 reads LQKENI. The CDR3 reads CASSTRREENTGELFF. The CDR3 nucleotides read TGTGCCAGCTCCACCAGGCGGGAGGAGAACACCGGGGAGCTGTTTTTT.

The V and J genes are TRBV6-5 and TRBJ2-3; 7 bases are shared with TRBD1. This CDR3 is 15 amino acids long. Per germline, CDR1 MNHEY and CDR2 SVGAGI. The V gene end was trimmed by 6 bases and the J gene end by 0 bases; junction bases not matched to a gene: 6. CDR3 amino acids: CASSPGTESTDTQYF. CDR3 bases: TGTGCCAGCAGCCCCGGGACAGAAAGCACAGATACGCAGTATTTT.

As DNA, the CDR3 is TGTGCCAGCAGTCCTGGACTAGCGGGAGGGCTTCAAGAGACCCAGTACTTC. Protein: CASSPGLAGGLQETQYF. The chain links TRBV27 to TRBJ2-5; 15 positions match TRBD2. The CDR3 is 17 residues long. Germline values: CDR1 MNHEY, CDR2 SMNVEV (reference sequence). V gave up 5 bases and J gave up 2 bases; unmatched junction bases: 6.

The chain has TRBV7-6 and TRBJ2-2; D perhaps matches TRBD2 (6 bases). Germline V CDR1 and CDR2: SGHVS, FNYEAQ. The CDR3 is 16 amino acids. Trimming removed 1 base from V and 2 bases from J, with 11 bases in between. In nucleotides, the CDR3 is TGTGCCAGCAGCTTAGGGGCTAGCGACAACACCGGGGAGCTGTTTTTT. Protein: CASSLGASDNTGELFF.

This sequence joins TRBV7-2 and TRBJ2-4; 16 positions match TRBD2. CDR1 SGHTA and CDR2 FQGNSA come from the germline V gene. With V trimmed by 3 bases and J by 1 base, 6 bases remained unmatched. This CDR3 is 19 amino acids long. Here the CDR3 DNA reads TGTGCCAGCAGCTTTGGGACTAGCGGGAGGGCCGGGGCCAAAAACATTCAGTACTTC. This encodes CASSFGTSGRAGAKNIQYF.

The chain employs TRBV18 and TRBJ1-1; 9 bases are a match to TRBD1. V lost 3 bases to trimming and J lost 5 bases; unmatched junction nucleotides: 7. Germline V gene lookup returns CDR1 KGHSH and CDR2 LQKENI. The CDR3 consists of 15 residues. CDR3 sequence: CASSPKDRGGTEAFF. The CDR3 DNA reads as TGTGCCAGCTCACCGAAGGACAGGGGCGGTACTGAAGCTTTCTTT.

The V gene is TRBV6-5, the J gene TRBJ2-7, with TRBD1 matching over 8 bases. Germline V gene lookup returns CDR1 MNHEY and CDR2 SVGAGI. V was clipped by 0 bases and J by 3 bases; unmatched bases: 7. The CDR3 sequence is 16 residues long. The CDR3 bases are TGTGCCAGCAGTTACTCAATAAGGACAGGGATCTACGAGCAGTACTTC. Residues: CASSYSIRTGIYEQYF.

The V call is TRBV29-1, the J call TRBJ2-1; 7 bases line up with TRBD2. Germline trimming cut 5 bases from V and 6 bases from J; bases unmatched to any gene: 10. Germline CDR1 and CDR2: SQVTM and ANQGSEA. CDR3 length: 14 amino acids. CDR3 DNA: TGCAGCGTTTGCTTTTCGCTAGCGGTCAATGAGCAGTTCTTC. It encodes CSVCFSLAVNEQFF.

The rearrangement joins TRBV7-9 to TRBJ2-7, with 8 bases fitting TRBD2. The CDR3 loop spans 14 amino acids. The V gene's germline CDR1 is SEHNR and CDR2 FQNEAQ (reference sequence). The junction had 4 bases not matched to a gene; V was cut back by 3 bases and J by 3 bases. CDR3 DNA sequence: TGTGCCAGCAGCTTGAGCGGGGGATTCTACGAGCAGTACTTC. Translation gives CASSLSGGFYEQYF.

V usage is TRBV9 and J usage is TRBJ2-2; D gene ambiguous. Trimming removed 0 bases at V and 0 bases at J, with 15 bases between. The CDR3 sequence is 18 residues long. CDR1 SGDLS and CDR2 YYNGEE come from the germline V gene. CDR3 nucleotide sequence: TGTGCCAGCAGCGTAGTCCCCTATCTGCGCCCGAACACCGGGGAGCTGTTTTTT. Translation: CASSVVPYLRPNTGELFF.

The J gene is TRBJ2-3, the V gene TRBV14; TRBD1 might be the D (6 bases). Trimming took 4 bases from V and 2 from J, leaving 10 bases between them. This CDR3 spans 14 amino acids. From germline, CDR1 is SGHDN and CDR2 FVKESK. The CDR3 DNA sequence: TGTGCCAGCAGCCGGGGGCTCTACACAGATACGCAGTATTTT. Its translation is CASSRGLYTDTQYF.

The CDR3 DNA sequence: TGTGCCAGCAGCCAAGATCTGGCCCACCGCTCTGGAAACACCATATATTTT. Translating gives CASSQDLAHRSGNTIYF. This sequence joins TRBV3-1 (or the pseudogene TRBV3-2) and TRBJ1-3; D ambiguous. The CDR3 length is 17 residues. Trimming cost V 0 bases and J 0 bases, with 12 bases left between them. Germline V CDR1 and CDR2: LGHDT, YNNKEL (reference sequence).

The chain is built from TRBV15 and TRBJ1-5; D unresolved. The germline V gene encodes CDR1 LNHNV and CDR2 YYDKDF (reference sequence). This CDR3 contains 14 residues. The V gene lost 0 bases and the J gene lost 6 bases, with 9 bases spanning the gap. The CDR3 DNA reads TGTGCCACCAGCAGAGATAGCAGAGCTCAGCCCCAGCATTTT. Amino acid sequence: CATSRDSRAQPQHF.

This CDR3 is CASSLVQGNYGYTF. The CDR3 DNA is TGTGCCAGCAGCTTAGTGCAGGGGAACTATGGCTACACCTTC. The gene calls are TRBV13 and TRBJ1-2, with TRBD1 as a possible D gene (6 bases). The CDR3 runs to 14 residues. V lost 1 base to trimming and J lost 2 bases, with 8 bases between them. Germline CDR1 reads PRHDT; CDR2 reads FYEKMQ (reference sequence).

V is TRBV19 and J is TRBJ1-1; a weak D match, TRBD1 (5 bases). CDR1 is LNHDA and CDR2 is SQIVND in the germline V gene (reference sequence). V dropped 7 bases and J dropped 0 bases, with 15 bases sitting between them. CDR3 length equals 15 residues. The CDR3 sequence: CASTPRRGVNTEAFF. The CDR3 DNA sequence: TGTGCCAGTACCCCGCGGCGGGGGGTGAACACTGAAGCTTTCTTT. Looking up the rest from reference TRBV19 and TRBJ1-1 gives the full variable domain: DGGITQSPKYLFRKEGQNVTLSCEQNLNHDAMYWYRQDPGQGLRLIYYSQIVNDFQKGDIAEGYSVSREKKESFPLTVTSAQKNPTAFYLCASTPRRGVNTEAFFGQGTRLTVV.

CDR3 DNA sequence: TGTGCCAGCAGCTTAGCAGGCGGCATGGGCGAGCAGTACTTC. As protein: CASSLAGGMGEQYF. The chain uses TRBV7-2 and TRBJ2-7; D remains ambiguous. The CDR3 has 14 amino acids. Trimming took off 0 bases at V and 6 bases at J, with 12 bases between the two ends. The V gene's germline CDR1 is SGHTA and CDR2 FQGNSA.

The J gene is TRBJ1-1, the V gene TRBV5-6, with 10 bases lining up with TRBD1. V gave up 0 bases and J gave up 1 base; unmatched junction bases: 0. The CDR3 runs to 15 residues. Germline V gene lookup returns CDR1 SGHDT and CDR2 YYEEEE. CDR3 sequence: CASSLGQGANTEAFF. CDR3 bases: TGTGCCAGCAGCTTGGGACAGGGGGCGAACACTGAAGCTTTCTTT. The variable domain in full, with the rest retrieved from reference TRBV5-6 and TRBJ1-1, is DAGVTQSPTHLIKTRGQQVTLRCSPKSGHDTVSWYQQALGQGPQFIFQYYEEEERQRGNFPDRFSGHQFPNYSSELNVNALLLGDSALYLCASSLGQGANTEAFFGQGTRLTVV.

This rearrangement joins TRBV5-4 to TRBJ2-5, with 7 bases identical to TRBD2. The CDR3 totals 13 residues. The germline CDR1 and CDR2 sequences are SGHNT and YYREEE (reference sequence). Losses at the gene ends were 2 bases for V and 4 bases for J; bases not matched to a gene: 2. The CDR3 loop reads CASSFPSGETQYF. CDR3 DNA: TGTGCCAGCAGCTTCCCTAGCGGAGAGACCCAGTACTTC.

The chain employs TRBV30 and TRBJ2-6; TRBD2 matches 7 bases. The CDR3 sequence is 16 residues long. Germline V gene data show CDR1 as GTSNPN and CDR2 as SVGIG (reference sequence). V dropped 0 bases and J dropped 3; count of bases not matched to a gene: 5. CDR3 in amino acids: CAWSVAGSLGANVLTF. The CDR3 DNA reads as TGTGCCTGGAGTGTAGCGGGGAGTCTTGGGGCCAACGTCCTGACTTTC.

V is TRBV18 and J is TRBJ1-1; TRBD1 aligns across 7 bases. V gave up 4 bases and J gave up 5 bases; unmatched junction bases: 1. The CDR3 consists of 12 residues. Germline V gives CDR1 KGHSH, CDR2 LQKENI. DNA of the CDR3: TGTGCCAGCTCACGGGACAGAACTGAAGCTTTCTTT. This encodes CASSRDRTEAFF.

DNA of the CDR3: TGTGCCAGCAGTTACGGGAGAGAAGAGACCCAGTACTTC. Translation: CASSYGREETQYF. The V call is TRBV6-6, the J call TRBJ2-5; tentative D call: TRBD2 (5 bases). The V and J ends lost 2 bases and 3 bases respectively, with 7 bases between them. The CDR3 has 13 residues. CDR1 and CDR2 from the germline V gene are MNHNY and SVGAGI (reference sequence).

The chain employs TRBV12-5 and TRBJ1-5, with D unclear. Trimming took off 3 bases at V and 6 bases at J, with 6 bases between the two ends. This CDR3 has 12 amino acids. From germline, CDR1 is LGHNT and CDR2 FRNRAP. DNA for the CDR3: TGTGCTAGTGGTTTTTTCGGTCAGCCCCAGCATTTT. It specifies CASGFFGQPQHF.

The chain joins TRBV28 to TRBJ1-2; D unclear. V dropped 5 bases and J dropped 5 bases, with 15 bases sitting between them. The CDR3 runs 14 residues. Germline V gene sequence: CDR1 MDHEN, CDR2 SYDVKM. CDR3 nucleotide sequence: TGTGCCAGCAGTACCTTCGTTCGGGGATATGGCTACACCTTC. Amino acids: CASSTFVRGYGYTF.

In nucleotides, the CDR3 is TGTGCCAGTAGACGGGACAGTAGATACTCACCCCTCCACTTT. Protein: CASRRDSRYSPLHF. V usage is TRBV19 and J usage is TRBJ1-6, with 7 positions matching TRBD1. The V gene end was trimmed by 6 bases and the J gene end by 10 bases; junction bases not matched to a gene: 9. The CDR3 runs to 14 residues. Germline CDR1 and CDR2: LNHDA and SQIVND (reference sequence).

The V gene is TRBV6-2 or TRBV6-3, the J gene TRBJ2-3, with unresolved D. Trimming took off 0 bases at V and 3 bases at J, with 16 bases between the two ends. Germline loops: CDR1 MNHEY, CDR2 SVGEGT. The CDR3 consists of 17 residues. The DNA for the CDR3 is TGTGCCAGCAGTTACTCGCTGCTAGTCGGTAATACAGATACGCAGTATTTT. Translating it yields CASSYSLLVGNTDTQYF.

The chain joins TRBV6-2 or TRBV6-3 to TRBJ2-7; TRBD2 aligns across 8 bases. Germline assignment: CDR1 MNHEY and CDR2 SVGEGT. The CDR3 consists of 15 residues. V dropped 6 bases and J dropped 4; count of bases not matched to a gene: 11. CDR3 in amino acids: CASSVVRPGGYEQYF. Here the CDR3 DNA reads TGTGCCAGCAGCGTCGTGCGGCCGGGGGGGTACGAGCAGTACTTC.